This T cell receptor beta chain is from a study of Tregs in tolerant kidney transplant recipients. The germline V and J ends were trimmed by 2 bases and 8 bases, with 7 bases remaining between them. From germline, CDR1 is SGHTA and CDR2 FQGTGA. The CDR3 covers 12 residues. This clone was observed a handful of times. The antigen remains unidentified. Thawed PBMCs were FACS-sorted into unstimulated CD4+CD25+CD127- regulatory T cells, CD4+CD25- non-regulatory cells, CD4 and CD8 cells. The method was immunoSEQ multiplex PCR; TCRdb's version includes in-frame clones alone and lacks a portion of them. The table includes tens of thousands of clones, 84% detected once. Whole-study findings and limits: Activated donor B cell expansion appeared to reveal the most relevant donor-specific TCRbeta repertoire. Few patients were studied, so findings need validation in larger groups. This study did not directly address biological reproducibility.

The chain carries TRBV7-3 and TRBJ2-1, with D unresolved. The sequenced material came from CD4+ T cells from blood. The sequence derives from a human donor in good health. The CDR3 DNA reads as TGTGCCAGCAGCTTATCTCCCTATGAGCAGTTCTTC. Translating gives CASSLSPYEQFF. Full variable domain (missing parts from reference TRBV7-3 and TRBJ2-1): GAGVSQTPSNKVTEKGKYVELRCDPISGHTALYWYRQSLGQGPEFLIYFQGTGAADDSGLPNDRFFAVRPEGSVSTLKIQRTERGDSAVYLCASSLSPYEQFFGPGTRLTVL.